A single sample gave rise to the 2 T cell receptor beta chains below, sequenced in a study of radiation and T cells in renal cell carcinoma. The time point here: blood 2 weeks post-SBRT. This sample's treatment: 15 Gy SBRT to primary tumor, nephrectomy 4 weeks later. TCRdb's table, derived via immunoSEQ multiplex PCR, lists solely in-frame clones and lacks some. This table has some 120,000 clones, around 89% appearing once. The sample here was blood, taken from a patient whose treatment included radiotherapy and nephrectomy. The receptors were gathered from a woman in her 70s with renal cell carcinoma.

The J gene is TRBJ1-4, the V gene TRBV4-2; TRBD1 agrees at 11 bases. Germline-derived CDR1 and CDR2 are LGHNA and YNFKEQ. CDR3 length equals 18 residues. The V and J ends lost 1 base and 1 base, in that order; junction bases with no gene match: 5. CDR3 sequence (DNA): TGTGCCAGCAGCCAAGGTTTGGACAGGGGGCGAACTAATGAAAAACTGTTTTTT. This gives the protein CASSQGLDRGRTNEKLFF.

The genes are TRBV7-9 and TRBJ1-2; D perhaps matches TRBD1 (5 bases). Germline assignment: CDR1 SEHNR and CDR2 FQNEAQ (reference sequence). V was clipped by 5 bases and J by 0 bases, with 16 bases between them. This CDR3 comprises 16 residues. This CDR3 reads CASSRQQERPNYGYTF. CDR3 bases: TGTGCCAGCAGCCGACAACAGGAGAGACCTAACTATGGCTACACCTTC.